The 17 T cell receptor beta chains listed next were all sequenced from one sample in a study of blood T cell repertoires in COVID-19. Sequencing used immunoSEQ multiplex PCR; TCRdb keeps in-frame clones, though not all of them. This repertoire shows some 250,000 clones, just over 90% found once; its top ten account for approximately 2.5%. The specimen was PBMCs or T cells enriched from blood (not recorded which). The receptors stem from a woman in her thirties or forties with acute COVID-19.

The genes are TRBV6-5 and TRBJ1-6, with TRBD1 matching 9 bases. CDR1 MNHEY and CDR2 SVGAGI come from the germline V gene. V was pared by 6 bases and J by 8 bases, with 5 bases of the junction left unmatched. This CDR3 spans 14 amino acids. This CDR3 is CASSPGTGYSPLHF. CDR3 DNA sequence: TGTGCCAGCAGCCCCGGGACAGGGTATTCACCCCTCCACTTT.

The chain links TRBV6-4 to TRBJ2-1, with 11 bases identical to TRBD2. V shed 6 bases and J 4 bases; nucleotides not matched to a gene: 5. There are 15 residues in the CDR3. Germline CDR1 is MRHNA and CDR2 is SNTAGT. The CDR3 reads CASSVLAGEYNEQFF. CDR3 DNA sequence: TGTGCCAGCAGCGTACTAGCGGGAGAGTACAATGAGCAGTTCTTC.

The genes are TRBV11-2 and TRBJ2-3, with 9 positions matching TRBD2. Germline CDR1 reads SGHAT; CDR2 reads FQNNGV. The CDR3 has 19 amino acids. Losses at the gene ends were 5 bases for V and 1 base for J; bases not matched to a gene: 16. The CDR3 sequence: CASSPFRSLAGNRTDTQYF. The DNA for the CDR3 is TGTGCCAGCAGCCCATTTCGGAGCCTAGCGGGAAACCGCACAGATACGCAGTATTTT.

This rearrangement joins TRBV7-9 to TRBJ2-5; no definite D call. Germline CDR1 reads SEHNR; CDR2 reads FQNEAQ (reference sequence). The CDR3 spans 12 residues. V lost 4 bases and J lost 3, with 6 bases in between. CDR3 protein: CASSSFEETQYF. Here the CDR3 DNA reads TGTGCCAGCAGCTCGTTCGAAGAGACCCAGTACTTC.

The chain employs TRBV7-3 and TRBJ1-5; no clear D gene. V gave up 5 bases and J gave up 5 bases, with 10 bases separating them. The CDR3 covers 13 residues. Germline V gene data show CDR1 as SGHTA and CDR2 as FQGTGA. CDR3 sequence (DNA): TGTGCCAGCAGCCTCGACAAGCATCAGCCCCAGCATTTT. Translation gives CASSLDKHQPQHF.

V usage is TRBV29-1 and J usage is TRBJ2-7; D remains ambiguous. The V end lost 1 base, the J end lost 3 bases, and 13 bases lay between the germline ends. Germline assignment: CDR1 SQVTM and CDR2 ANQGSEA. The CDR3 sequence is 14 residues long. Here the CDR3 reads CSVEGLSSGYEQYF. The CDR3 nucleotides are TGCAGCGTTGAAGGGCTATCCTCGGGCTACGAGCAGTACTTC.

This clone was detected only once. CDR3 in DNA: TGCGCCAGCAGCTTAACAGGGGTGGAGAGTGGCTACACCTTC. As protein: CASSLTGVESGYTF. The chain links TRBV5-1 to TRBJ1-2; 7 positions match TRBD1. CDR3 length equals 14 residues. Germline CDR1 and CDR2: SGHRS and YFSETQ. Germline trimming cut 2 bases from V and 7 bases from J; bases unmatched to any gene: 8. Full variable domain (missing parts from reference TRBV5-1 and TRBJ1-2): KAGVTQTPRYLIKTRGQQVTLSCSPISGHRSVSWYQQTPGQGLQFLFEYFSETQRNKGNFPGRFSGRQFSNSRSEMNVSTLELGDSALYLCASSLTGVESGYTFGSGTRLTVV.

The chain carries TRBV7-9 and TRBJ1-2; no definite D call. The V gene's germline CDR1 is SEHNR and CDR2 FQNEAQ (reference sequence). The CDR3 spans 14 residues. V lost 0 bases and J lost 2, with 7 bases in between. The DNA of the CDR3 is TGTGCCAGCAGCTTAGCGCGAGGGAACTATGGCTACACCTTC. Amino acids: CASSLARGNYGYTF.

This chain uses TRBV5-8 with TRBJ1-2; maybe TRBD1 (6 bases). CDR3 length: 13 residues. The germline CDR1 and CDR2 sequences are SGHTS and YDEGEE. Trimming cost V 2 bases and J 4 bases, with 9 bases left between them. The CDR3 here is CASSLQGSYGYTF. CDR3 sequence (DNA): TGTGCCAGCAGCTTACAGGGCAGCTATGGCTACACCTTC.

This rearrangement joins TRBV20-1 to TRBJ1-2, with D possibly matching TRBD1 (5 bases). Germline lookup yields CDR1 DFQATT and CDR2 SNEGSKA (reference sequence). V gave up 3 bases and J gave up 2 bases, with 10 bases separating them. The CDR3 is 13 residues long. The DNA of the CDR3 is TGCAGTGCTAGTGGGGCAACGAACTATGGCTACACCTTC. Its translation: CSASGATNYGYTF.

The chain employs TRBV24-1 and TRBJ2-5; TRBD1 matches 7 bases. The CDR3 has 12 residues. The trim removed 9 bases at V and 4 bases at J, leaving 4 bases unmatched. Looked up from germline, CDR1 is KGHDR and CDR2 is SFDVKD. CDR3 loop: CATGTGAETQYF. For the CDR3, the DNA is TGTGCCACCGGTACAGGGGCAGAGACCCAGTACTTC.

The CDR3 sequence is CATSREQTGSTDTQYF. Written as DNA, the CDR3 is TGTGCCACCAGCAGAGAGCAGACAGGGTCGACAGATACGCAGTATTTT. The chain uses TRBV15 and TRBJ2-3; 7 bases match TRBD1. V shed 0 bases and J 3 bases; nucleotides not matched to a gene: 6. This CDR3 has 16 amino acids. Germline values: CDR1 LNHNV, CDR2 YYDKDF (reference sequence). Full variable domain (rest looked up from reference TRBV15 and TRBJ2-3): DAMVIQNPRYQVTQFGKPVTLSCSQTLNHNVMYWYQQKSSQAPKLLFHYYDKDFNNEADTPDNFQSRRPNTSFCFLDIRSPGLGDTAMYLCATSREQTGSTDTQYFGPGTRLTVL.

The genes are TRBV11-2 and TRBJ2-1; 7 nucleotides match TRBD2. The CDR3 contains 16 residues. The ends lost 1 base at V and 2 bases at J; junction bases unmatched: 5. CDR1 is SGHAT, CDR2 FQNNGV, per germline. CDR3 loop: CASSLVLAGAYNEQFF. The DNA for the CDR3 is TGTGCCAGCAGCTTAGTATTGGCGGGGGCCTACAATGAGCAGTTCTTC. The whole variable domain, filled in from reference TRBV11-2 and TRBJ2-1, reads EAGVAQSPRYKIIEKRQSVAFWCNPISGHATLYWYQQILGQGPKLLIQFQNNGVVDDSQLPKDRFSAERLKGVDSTLKIQPAKLEDSAVYLCASSLVLAGAYNEQFFGPGTRLTVL.

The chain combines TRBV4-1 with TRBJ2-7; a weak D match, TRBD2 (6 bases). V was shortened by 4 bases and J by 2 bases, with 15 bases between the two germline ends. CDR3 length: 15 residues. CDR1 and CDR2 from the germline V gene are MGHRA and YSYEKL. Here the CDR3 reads CASSRGGTGTYEQYF. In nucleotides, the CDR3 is TGCGCCAGCAGCCGAGGAGGGACGGGAACCTACGAGCAGTACTTC.

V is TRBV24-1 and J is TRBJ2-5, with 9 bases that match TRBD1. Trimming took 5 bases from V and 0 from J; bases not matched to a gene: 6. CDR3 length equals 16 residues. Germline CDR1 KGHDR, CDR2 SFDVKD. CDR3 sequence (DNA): TGTGCCACCAGTGCACAGGGGACAGGGTACCAAGAGACCCAGTACTTC. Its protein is CATSAQGTGYQETQYF.

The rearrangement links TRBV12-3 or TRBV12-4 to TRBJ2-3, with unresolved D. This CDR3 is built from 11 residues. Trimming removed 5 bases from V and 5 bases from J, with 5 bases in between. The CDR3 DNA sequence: TGTGCCAGCAGTGAGCGAGATACGCAGTATTTT. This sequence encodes CASSERDTQYF.

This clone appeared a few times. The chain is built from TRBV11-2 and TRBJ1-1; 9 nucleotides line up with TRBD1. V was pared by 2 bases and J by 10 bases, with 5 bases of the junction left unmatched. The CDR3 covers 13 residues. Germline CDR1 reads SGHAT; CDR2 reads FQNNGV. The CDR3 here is CASSLHQTGGAFF. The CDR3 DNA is TGTGCCAGCAGCTTACACCAGACAGGGGGAGCTTTCTTT. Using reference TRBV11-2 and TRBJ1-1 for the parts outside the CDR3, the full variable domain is EAGVAQSPRYKIIEKRQSVAFWCNPISGHATLYWYQQILGQGPKLLIQFQNNGVVDDSQLPKDRFSAERLKGVDSTLKIQPAKLEDSAVYLCASSLHQTGGAFFGQGTRLTVV.